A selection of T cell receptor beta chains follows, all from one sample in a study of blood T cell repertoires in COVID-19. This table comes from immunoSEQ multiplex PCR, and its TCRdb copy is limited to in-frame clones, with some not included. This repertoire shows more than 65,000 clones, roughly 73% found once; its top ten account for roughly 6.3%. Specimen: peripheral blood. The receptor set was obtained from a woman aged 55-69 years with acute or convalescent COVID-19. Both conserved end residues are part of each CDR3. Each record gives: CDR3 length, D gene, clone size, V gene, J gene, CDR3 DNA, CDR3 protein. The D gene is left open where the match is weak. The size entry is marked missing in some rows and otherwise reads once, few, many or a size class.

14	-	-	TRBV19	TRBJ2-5	TGTGCCAGTAGTATGGGCAGAAGCTCGGAGACCCAGTACTTC	CASSMGRSSETQYF
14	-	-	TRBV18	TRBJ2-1	TGTGCCAGCTCACCACCCTCGGGGTTGGATGAGCAGTTCTTC	CASSPPSGLDEQFF
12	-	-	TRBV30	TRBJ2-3	TGTGCCTGGAGCGGGGGAGGAACTACGCAGTATTTT	CAWSGGGTTQYF
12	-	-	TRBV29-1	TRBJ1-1	TGCAGCGTCGAGGGATTAGCCACTGAAGCTTTCTTT	CSVEGLATEAFF
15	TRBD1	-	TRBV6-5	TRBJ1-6	TGTGCCAGCGGCGAACAGGGGGCTGGTATTTCACCCCTCCACTTT	CASGEQGAGISPLHF
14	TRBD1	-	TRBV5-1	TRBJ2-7	TGCGCCAGCTACTCCCGGACAGGGGACTACGAGCAGTACTTC	CASYSRTGDYEQYF
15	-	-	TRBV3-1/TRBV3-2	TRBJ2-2	TGTGCCAGCAGCCGCCTGCAGGGGGGTACCGGGGAGCTGTTTTTT	CASSRLQGGTGELFF
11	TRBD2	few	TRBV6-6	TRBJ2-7	TGTGCCAGCAGTCCCGGGGGGGAGCAGTACTTC	CASSPGGEQYF
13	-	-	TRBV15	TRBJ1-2	TGTGCCACCAGCAGCAGCATGGGCGGGAGCTACACCTTC	CATSSSMGGSYTF
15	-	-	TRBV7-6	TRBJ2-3	TGTGCCAGCAGCTTGCTAGGCGCCACCACAGATACGCAGTATTTT	CASSLLGATTDTQYF
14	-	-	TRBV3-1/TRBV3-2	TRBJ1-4	TGTGCCAGCAGCCCCTACTCAACTAATGAAAAACTGTTTTTT	CASSPYSTNEKLFF
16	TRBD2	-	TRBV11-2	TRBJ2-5	TGTGCCAGCAGCCCCGAGATAGCGGGGGGCCAAGAGACCCAGTACTTC	CASSPEIAGGQETQYF
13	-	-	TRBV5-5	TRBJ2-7	TGTGCCAGCAGTGGGAGGGGGACCTACGAGCAGTACTTC	CASSGRGTYEQYF
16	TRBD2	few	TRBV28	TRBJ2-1	TGTGCCAGCAGTATCCATCAGGGACTACCCTACAATGAGCAGTTCTTC	CASSIHQGLPYNEQFF
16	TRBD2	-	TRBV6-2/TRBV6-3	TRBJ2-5	TGTGCCAGCAGTTTAACCCGGGGGGGCCGTCAAGAGACCCAGTACTTC	CASSLTRGGRQETQYF
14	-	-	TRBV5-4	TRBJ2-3	TGTGCCAGCAGCTTCGCGGCAGCCACAGATACGCAGTATTTT	CASSFAAATDTQYF
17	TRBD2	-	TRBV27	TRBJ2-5	TGTGCCAGCAGTTTAACGGGACTAGTCTCAGTCCAAGAGACCCAGTACTTC	CASSLTGLVSVQETQYF
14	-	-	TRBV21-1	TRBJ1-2	TGTGCCAGCTACAGGGACCCCATTAACTATGGCTACACCTTC	CASYRDPINYGYTF
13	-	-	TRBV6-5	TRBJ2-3	TGTGCCAGCAGTCGACACGACACAGATACGCAGTATTTT	CASSRHDTDTQYF
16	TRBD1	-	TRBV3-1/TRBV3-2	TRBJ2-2	TGTGCCAGCAGCCGGGGGACAGGGTACCTATCCGGGGAGCTGTTTTTT	CASSRGTGYLSGELFF
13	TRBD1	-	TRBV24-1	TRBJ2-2	TGTGCCACCAGGGCAGGGGGCACCGGGGAGCTGTTTTTT	CATRAGGTGELFF
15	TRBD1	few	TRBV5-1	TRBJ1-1	TGCGCCAGCAGCTTGTTAGGGGGCGCGATCACTGAAGCTTTCTTT	CASSLLGGAITEAFF
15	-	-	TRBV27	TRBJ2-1	TGTGCCAGCAGTGTAAGCGGTTACTCCTACAATGAGCAGTTCTTC	CASSVSGYSYNEQFF
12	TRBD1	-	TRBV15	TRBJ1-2	TGTGCCACCGGACCGGACAGGGGGGGCTACACCTTC	CATGPDRGGYTF
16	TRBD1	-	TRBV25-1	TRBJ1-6	TGTGCCAGCAGTCGCCGGGACAGGGCTTATAATTCACCCCTCCACTTT	CASSRRDRAYNSPLHF
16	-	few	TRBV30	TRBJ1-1	TGTGCCTGGAGTCGTTGGGAGGGTTGGCTAAACACTGAAGCTTTCTTT	CAWSRWEGWLNTEAFF
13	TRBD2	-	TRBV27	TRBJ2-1	TGTGCCAGCAGAACTAGCGGGGTCAATGAGCAGTTCTTC	CASRTSGVNEQFF
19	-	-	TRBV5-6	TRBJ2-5	TGTGCCAGCAGCTCACCCATACGACTAGAGCGAAATTTAGAAGAGACCCAGTACTTC	CASSSPIRLERNLEETQYF
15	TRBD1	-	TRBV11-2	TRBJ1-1	TGTGCCAGCAGCTTAGCGGCCGGACAGGGGTTTGAAGCTTTCTTT	CASSLAAGQGFEAFF
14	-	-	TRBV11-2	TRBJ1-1	TGTGCCAGCAGCTTAGGTACCCGAGGAGGTGAAGCTTTCTTT	CASSLGTRGGEAFF
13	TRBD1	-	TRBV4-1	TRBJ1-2	TGCGCCAGCAGCCAAGGGACAGGGGCTGGCTACACCTTC	CASSQGTGAGYTF
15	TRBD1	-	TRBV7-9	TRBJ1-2	TGTGCCGGCAGCTTACCCGACAGGGGGGTCTATGGCTACACCTTC	CAGSLPDRGVYGYTF
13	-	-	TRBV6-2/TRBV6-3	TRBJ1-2	TGTGCCAGCAGTTACCAGGGTAGCTATGGCTACACCTTC	CASSYQGSYGYTF
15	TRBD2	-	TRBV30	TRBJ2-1	TGTGCCTGGAGCTCGGGGGGGCCTACCTACAATGAGCAGTTCTTC	CAWSSGGPTYNEQFF
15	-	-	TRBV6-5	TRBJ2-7	TGTGCCAGCAGTTACCAGGCCCCGTATTCCTACGAGCAGTACTTC	CASSYQAPYSYEQYF
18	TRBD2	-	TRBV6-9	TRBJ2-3	TGTGCCAGCAGTTATCCCCGGACTAGCGGGGGTTGCACAGATACGCAGTATTTT	CASSYPRTSGGCTDTQYF
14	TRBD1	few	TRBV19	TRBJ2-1	TGTGCCAGTAGTAGGGGACAGTTCTACAATGAGCAGTTCTTC	CASSRGQFYNEQFF
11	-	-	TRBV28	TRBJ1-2	TGTGCCATTACGACAGTTTATGGCTACACCTTC	CAITTVYGYTF
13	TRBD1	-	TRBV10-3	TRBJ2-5	TGTGCCATCAGCAGGACAGGCCAAGAGACCCAGTACTTC	CAISRTGQETQYF
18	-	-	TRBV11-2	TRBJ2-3	TGTGCCAGCAGCTTACTTAGGTCCGGCGGAATGAGCACAGATACGCAGTATTTT	CASSLLRSGGMSTDTQYF
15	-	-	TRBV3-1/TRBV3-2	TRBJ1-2	TGTGCCAGCAGCCAAGATCCCCAGGGAAACTATGGCTACACCTTC	CASSQDPQGNYGYTF
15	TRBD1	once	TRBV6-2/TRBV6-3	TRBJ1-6	TGTGCCAGCAGTCCCGGGACAGGGGTTTATTCACCCCTCCACTTT	CASSPGTGVYSPLHF
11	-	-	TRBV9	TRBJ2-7	TGTGCCAGCAGCGTAGGGAGGGAGCAGTACTTC	CASSVGREQYF
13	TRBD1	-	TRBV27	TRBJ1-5	TGTGCCAGCAGCCTGACAGGGGACCAGCCCCAGCATTTT	CASSLTGDQPQHF